These 2 T cell receptor beta chains originate from one sample sequenced in a study of blood T cell repertoires in COVID-19. Libraries were prepared by immunoSEQ multiplex PCR; TCRdb keeps only in-frame clonotypes and omits some of them. The sample has 90,000 to 120,000 clones; 88% are singletons. Material for sequencing was peripheral blood. The receptors here all came from a human donor in a cohort sampled during active COVID-19.

The chain joins TRBV18 to TRBJ2-5; 7 bases agree with TRBD1. The CDR3 has 14 amino acids. Germline V gene lookup returns CDR1 KGHSH and CDR2 LQKENI. J was trimmed by 2 bases and V by 3 bases; bases with no gene match: 3. In nucleotides, the CDR3 is TGTGCCAGCTCACCCAGGACAGGTCAAGAGACCCAGTACTTC. Translating it yields CASSPRTGQETQYF.

The chain links TRBV5-1 to TRBJ2-7, with 10 bases that match TRBD2. V was clipped by 2 bases and J by 3 bases; unmatched bases: 2. Per the germline V gene, CDR1 is SGHRS and CDR2 is YFSETQ. The CDR3 extends over 14 amino acids. The DNA of the CDR3 is TGCGCCAGCAGCTTAACTAGCGGGGACTACGAGCAGTACTTC. Protein product: CASSLTSGDYEQYF.